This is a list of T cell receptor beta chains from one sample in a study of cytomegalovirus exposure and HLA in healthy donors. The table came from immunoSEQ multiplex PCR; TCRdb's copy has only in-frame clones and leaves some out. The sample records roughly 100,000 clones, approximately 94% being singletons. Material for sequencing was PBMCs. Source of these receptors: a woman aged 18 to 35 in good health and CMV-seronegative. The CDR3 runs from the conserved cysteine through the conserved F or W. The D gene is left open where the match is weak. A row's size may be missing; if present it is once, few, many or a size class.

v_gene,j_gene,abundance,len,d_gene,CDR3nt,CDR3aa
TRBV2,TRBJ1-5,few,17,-,TGTGCCAGCAGTGACCGCAGGCCTGTCTATAGCAATCAGCCCCAGCATTTT,CASSDRRPVYSNQPQHF
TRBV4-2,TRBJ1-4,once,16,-,TGTGCCAGCAGCCAAGATATTTCACAGAAAGGAGAAAAACTGTTTTTT,CASSQDISQKGEKLFF
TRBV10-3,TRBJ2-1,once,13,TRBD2,TGTGCCATCTCCCAGCGGGAGGAGGATGAGCAGTTCTTC,CAISQREEDEQFF
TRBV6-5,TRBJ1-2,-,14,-,TGTGCCAGCAGCCCCCGGTCCATTGCGTCTGGCTACACCTTC,CASSPRSIASGYTF
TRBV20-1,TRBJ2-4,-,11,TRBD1,TGCAGTGCTGGGACAGTAAACATTCAGTACTTC,CSAGTVNIQYF
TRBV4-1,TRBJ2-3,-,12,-,TGCGCCAGCAGCAACCTGACTGATACGCAGTATTTT,CASSNLTDTQYF
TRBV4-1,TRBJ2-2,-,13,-,TGCGCCAGCAGCCCCCCTCTGTCCGGGGAGCTGTTTTTT,CASSPPLSGELFF
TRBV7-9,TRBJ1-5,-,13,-,TGTGCCAGCAGTCCTACTAGCAATCAGCCCCAGCATTTT,CASSPTSNQPQHF
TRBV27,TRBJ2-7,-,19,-,TGTGCCAGCAGTTTACGTCTAAGCGCCGGGACAATTCTCCCCTACGAGCAGTACTTC,CASSLRLSAGTILPYEQYF
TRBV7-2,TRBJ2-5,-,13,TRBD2,TGTGCCAGCAGCAGACTAGCCCGGGAGACCCAGTACTTC,CASSRLARETQYF
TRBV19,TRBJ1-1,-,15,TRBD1,TGTGCCAGTAGTCCCGTGGACAGGCCTACGACTGAAGCTTTCTTT,CASSPVDRPTTEAFF
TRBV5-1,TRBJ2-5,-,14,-,TGCGCCAGCAGCTTCGGGGGTAATCGAGAGACCCAGTACTTC,CASSFGGNRETQYF
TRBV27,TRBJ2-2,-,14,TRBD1,TGTGCCAGCACCAAGGGGGCGCGGACCGGGGAGCTGTTTTTT,CASTKGARTGELFF
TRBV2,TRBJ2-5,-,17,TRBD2,TGTGCCAGCAGTGAACACGGGGTAGCGGGGGGGGCGGAGACCCAGTACTTC,CASSEHGVAGGAETQYF
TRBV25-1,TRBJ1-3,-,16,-,TGTGCCAGCAGTGATAGGGAGGGGGACTCTGGAAACACCATATATTTT,CASSDREGDSGNTIYF
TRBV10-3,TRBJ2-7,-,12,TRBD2,TGTGCCATCCAGGGAGGGTCTTACGAGCAGTACTTC,CAIQGGSYEQYF
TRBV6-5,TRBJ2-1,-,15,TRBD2,TGTGCCAGCAGACCCTCTAGCGGGGGGGGGTATGAGCAGTTCTTC,CASRPSSGGGYEQFF
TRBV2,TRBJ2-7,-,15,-,TGTGCCAGCAGTGAAAACTCAGCTCAGGTCTACGAGCAGTACTTC,CASSENSAQVYEQYF
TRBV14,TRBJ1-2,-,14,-,TGTGCCAGCAGCGGGACAAGTGGTTTTTGGGGCTACACCTTC,CASSGTSGFWGYTF
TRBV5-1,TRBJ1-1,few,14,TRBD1,TGCGCCAGCAGCTTTCATGACAGGGAGGCTGAAGCTTTCTTT,CASSFHDREAEAFF
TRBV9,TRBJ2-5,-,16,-,TGTGCCAGCAGCGTAGGTCCCCACATAAACCAAGAGACCCAGTACTTC,CASSVGPHINQETQYF
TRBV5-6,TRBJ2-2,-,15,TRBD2,TGTGCCAGCAGCCGGGGTGGGACTAGCGCCGGGGAGCTGTTTTTT,CASSRGGTSAGELFF
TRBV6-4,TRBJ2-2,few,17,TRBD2,TGTGCCAGCGCCGAGCGGGAGGACCAATCGAACACCGGGGAGCTGTTTTTT,CASAEREDQSNTGELFF
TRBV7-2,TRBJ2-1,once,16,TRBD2,TGTGCCAGCAGCTTAGGATCGACTAGCGGGAACAATGAGCAGTTCTTC,CASSLGSTSGNNEQFF
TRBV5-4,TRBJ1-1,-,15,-,TGTGCCAGCAGCTTTTCATCAGGGGTTAACACTGAAGCTTTCTTT,CASSFSSGVNTEAFF
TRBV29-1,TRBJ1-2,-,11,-,TGCAGCGTTGAACTTAGCTATGGCTACACCTTC,CSVELSYGYTF
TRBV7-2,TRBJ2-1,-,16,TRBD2,TGTGCCAGCAGCTTAGGCGGCGGGGGGCGCTTATATGAGCAGTTCTTC,CASSLGGGGRLYEQFF
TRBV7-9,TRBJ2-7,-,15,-,TGTGCCAGCAGCTTCTTCGGGACTCTCTCCTACGAGCAGTACTTC,CASSFFGTLSYEQYF
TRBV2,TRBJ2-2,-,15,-,TGTGCAATGCAGGGGAGCGGGGCGAACACCGGGGAGCTGTTTTTT,CAMQGSGANTGELFF
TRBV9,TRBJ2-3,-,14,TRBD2,TGTGCCAGCACGGGGACTAGCGGCCCAGATACGCAGTATTTT,CASTGTSGPDTQYF
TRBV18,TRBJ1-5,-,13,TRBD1,TGTGCCAGCTCAGGACAGGGGAATAAGCCCCAGCATTTT,CASSGQGNKPQHF
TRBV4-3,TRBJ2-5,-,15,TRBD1,TGCGCCAGCAGCGGAAGACAGGGGGCGCGAGAGACCCAGTACTTC,CASSGRQGARETQYF
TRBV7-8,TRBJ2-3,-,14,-,TGTGCCAGCAGCTCACGGCCCGAGGGAGATACGCAGTATTTT,CASSSRPEGDTQYF
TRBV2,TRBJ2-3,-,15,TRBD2,TGTGCCAGCAGCCCTAGCGGGAGAAGCACAGATACGCAGTATTTT,CASSPSGRSTDTQYF
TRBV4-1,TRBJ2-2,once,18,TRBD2,TGCGCCAGCAGGGGAAGGCCTAGCGGGGGGGCCAACACCGGGGAGCTGTTTTTT,CASRGRPSGGANTGELFF
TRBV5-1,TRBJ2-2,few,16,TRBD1,TGCGCCAGCACCAATACGGGACAGGGAGGGACCGGGGAGCTGTTTTTT,CASTNTGQGGTGELFF
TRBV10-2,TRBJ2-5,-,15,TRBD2,TGCGCCAGCAGTGCCACTAGCGGGGGTCGGGAGACCCAGTACTTC,CASSATSGGRETQYF
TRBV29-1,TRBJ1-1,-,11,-,TGCAGCGTTGACTTGGGCGCTGAAGCTTTCTTT,CSVDLGAEAFF
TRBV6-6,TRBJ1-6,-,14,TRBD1,TGTGCCAGCAGTAACGACCCAGGGGGCTCACCCCTCCACTTT,CASSNDPGGSPLHF
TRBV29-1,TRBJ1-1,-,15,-,TGCAGCGTTGAAGGGAAGTCTAGGGGGAACACTGAAGCTTTCTTT,CSVEGKSRGNTEAFF
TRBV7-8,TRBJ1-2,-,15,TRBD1,TGTGCCAGCAGCTTCACCGGACAGGGTCACTATGGCTACACCTTC,CASSFTGQGHYGYTF
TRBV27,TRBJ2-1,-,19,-,TGTGCCAGCAGTTTATCCCCTCCCGTTGTCGAATCTACGTACAATGAGCAGTTCTTC,CASSLSPPVVESTYNEQFF
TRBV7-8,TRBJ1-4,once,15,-,TGTGCCAGCAGCTTAAGGGGCGATGGTAATGAAAAACTGTTTTTT,CASSLRGDGNEKLFF
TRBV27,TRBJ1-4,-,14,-,TGTGCCAGCAGTTCGTACAGCCATAATGAAAAACTGTTTTTT,CASSSYSHNEKLFF
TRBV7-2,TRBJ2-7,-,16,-,TGTGCCAGCAGCTTAGTGAAGGCGGACATAGGCTACGAGCAGTACTTC,CASSLVKADIGYEQYF
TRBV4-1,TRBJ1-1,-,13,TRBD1,TGCGCCAGCAGCCCTCAGACAGGGGCTGAAGCTTTCTTT,CASSPQTGAEAFF
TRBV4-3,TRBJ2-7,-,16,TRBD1,TGCGCCAGCAGCCAAGGGGGTAATTTGGACAGGGGCGAGCAGTACTTC,CASSQGGNLDRGEQYF
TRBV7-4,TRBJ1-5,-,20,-,TGTGCCAGCAGCTTAGAGGGTAGGGGACTCCAAGTAATCCGCAATCAGCCCCAGCATTTT,CASSLEGRGLQVIRNQPQHF
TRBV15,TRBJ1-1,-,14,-,TGTGCCACCAGCGGCACTATGGCGAACACTGAAGCTTTCTTT,CATSGTMANTEAFF
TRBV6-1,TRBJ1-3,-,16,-,TGTGCCAGCAGTGAAGGGCCTCAGATATCTGGAAACACCATATATTTT,CASSEGPQISGNTIYF